The clone carrying this T cell receptor (beta chain) was observed a single time. Sequencing was performed with immunoSEQ multiplex PCR; in TCRdb, only in-frame clones are kept and a portion is missing. The repertoire includes about 130,000 clones, around nine tenths of them detected once, and 3% to 3.5% sits in the top ten. This CDR3 has 16 amino acids. Trimming cost V 4 bases and J 4 bases; bases outside gene matches: 9. The germline gives CDR1 LNHNV, CDR2 YYDKDF (reference sequence). This sample is part of a study of cytomegalovirus exposure and HLA in healthy donors. Material: PBMCs. This rearrangement joins TRBV15 to TRBJ1-1; 10 bases match TRBD1. The sequence was obtained from a man aged 30-40 years in good health and CMV-seronegative. The CDR3 region has the DNA TGTGCCACCAGCACCGGGACAGGGGCTTGGAGCACTGAAGCTTTCTTT. Translated: CATSTGTGAWSTEAFF.